These T cell receptor beta chains were read from a single sample in a study of shared clonotypes between healthy human individuals. Produced via immunoSEQ multiplex PCR; TCRdb's table is partial and in-frame only. The table lists over a million clones, approximately 80% of them singletons. The sample was memory CD4+ T cells from PBMCs. The receptor source for this set is a man younger than 35 in good health. Some clones in this sample may be carry-over from other donors' samples. The CDR3 runs from the conserved cysteine through the conserved F or W. A D gene is named only where the DNA matches it firmly. Size values are once, few and many counts, or a class for expanded clones, and some rows have none.

size	D	V	J	CDR3	DNA
many	TRBD2	TRBV27	TRBJ2-3	CASSLWAGASGRPEKYF	TGTGCCAGCAGTTTATGGGCTGGGGCTAGCGGGAGGCCCGAAAAGTATTTT
many	TRBD2	TRBV19	TRBJ2-7	CASSPTSGQAYEQYF	TGTGCCAGTAGCCCCACTAGCGGGCAAGCCTACGAGCAGTACTTC
-	-	TRBV28	TRBJ1-5	CASSFPGSNQPQHF	TGTGCCAGCAGTTTTCCGGGATCAAATCAGCCCCAGCATTTT
-	TRBD2	TRBV7-6	TRBJ2-7	CASRRTPAGGTSYEQYF	TGTGCCAGCCGTAGAACCCCAGCGGGAGGGACCTCCTACGAGCAGTACTTC
-	-	TRBV14	TRBJ1-1	CASSPRGGNTEAFF	TGTGCCAGCAGCCCTCGGGGTGGGAACACTGAAGCTTTCTTT
few	-	TRBV5-6	TRBJ1-5	CASSSGRSYSNQPQHF	TGTGCCAGCAGTTCCGGACGGAGCTATAGCAATCAGCCCCAGCATTTT
-	-	TRBV30	TRBJ2-3	CAWRRRGTDTQYF	TGTGCCTGGAGAAGGAGAGGCACAGATACGCAGTATTTT
few	TRBD2	TRBV27	TRBJ2-1	CASSSPGSGSFNEQFF	TGTGCCAGCAGTTCCCCGGGTAGCGGGAGTTTCAATGAGCAGTTCTTC
-	TRBD2	TRBV7-9	TRBJ2-1	CASSLGSGGINEQFF	TGTGCCAGCAGCTTAGGAAGCGGGGGGATAAATGAGCAGTTCTTC
-	-	TRBV7-9	TRBJ2-7	CASSPDYTYEQYF	TGTGCCAGCAGCCCTGACTACACCTACGAGCAGTACTTC
many	TRBD2	TRBV11-2	TRBJ2-7	CASSSIAGPSSYEQYF	TGTGCCAGCAGCTCAATAGCGGGTCCGAGCTCCTACGAGCAGTACTTC
once	-	TRBV10-1	TRBJ2-7	CASSENFGAEQYF	TGCGCCAGCAGTGAAAACTTCGGAGCCGAGCAGTACTTC
-	TRBD1	TRBV6-5	TRBJ2-3	CASRPQGARTDTQYF	TGTGCCAGCAGACCCCAGGGGGCACGCACAGATACGCAGTATTTT
-	-	TRBV19	TRBJ1-1	CASSIKPQGAEAFF	TGTGCCAGTAGTATCAAACCACAGGGTGCTGAAGCTTTCTTT
few	-	TRBV5-4	TRBJ1-2	CASSFPGSGGYTF	TGTGCCAGCAGCTTCCCAGGGAGTGGTGGCTACACCTTC
-	-	TRBV18	TRBJ2-2	CASSPFDTGELFF	TGTGCCAGCTCACCATTTGACACCGGGGAGCTGTTTTTT
-	-	TRBV11-2	TRBJ2-1	CASSPQRFGNQFF	TGTGCCAGCAGCCCACAGAGGTTCGGGAACCAGTTCTTC
-	-	TRBV7-8	TRBJ2-1	CASSSGLGGNEQFF	TGTGCCAGCAGCTCCGGTCTTGGGGGCAATGAGCAGTTCTTC
-	TRBD1	TRBV29-1	TRBJ1-1	CSVVDREEAFF	TGCAGCGTTGTGGACAGGGAGGAAGCTTTCTTT
-	-	TRBV28	TRBJ2-1	CASSLVGSGNEQFF	TGTGCCAGCAGTTTAGTAGGTAGCGGCAATGAGCAGTTCTTC
-	-	TRBV19	TRBJ1-2	CASSRNLGQQYGYTF	TGTGCCAGTAGCCGTAACTTGGGACAACAGTATGGCTACACCTTC
-	-	TRBV9	TRBJ1-2	CASSAGTRGNYGYTF	TGTGCCAGCAGCGCGGGAACGAGGGGAAACTATGGCTACACCTTC
-	-	TRBV6-5	TRBJ1-2	CASSYRDMGLGGYTF	TGTGCCAGCAGTTACCGGGACATGGGTTTGGGGGGCTACACCTTC
once	-	TRBV4-1	TRBJ2-2	CASSQDGGAGRGTGELFF	TGCGCCAGCAGCCAAGATGGGGGTGCAGGGCGCGGCACCGGGGAGCTGTTTTTT
once	-	TRBV2	TRBJ2-1	CATRLVRNEQFF	TGTGCCACCAGACTAGTACGCAATGAGCAGTTCTTC
-	TRBD1	TRBV6-6	TRBJ2-7	CASSYIGTVLSYEQYF	TGTGCCAGCAGTTACATTGGGACAGTCCTCTCCTACGAGCAGTACTTC
-	-	TRBV7-3	TRBJ1-1	CASSRGGPKNTEAFF	TGTGCCAGCAGCCGGGGGGGACCGAAGAACACTGAAGCTTTCTTT
-	TRBD1	TRBV4-3	TRBJ1-1	CASRSPDRSNTEAFF	TGCGCCAGCAGATCCCCGGACAGGTCAAACACTGAAGCTTTCTTT
-	TRBD1	TRBV28	TRBJ1-5	CAAVRTGGRRQPQHF	TGTGCCGCAGTAAGGACAGGGGGCCGTCGACAGCCCCAGCATTTT
-	-	TRBV18	TRBJ2-7	CASSPLGLGLKSAHVYEQYF	TGTGCCAGCTCACCCCTGGGCCTGGGACTGAAGTCCGCCCACGTCTACGAGCAGTACTTC
-	-	TRBV18	TRBJ2-7	CASSPRGNSEQYF	TGTGCCAGCTCACCTCGCGGCAATAGCGAGCAGTACTTC
-	-	TRBV7-2	TRBJ2-7	CASSLELVGTLEQYF	TGTGCCAGCAGCTTGGAGTTGGTCGGAACCCTCGAGCAGTACTTC